These T cell receptor beta chains were read from a single sample in a study of monozygotic twins with inflammatory bowel disease. TCRdb reworked the 5' RACE reads into one entry per CDR3 protein, no DNA. The repertoire table contains about 450,000 distinct CDR3 sequences. Sequencing was performed on blood. All receptors come from a human donor with ulcerative colitis or Crohn's disease, or a healthy co-twin of an affected twin (not recorded which). CDR3s include the opening cysteine and the closing phenylalanine or tryptophan.

CASSLTQGNTGELFF | TRBJ2-2 | TRBV5-1
CASSQFSRRGYTF | TRBJ1-2 | TRBV14
CASRKGDRGPQPQHF | TRBJ1-5 | TRBV6-2/TRBV6-3
CASSLGGSVDYEQYF | TRBJ2-7 | TRBV5-1
CASSTTRNEQFF | TRBJ2-1 | TRBV2
CASSYGLAGATGANVLTF | TRBJ2-6 | TRBV5-4
CASSLGGSANYGYTF | TRBJ1-2 | TRBV14
CASSLLAGVQPQHF | TRBJ1-5 | TRBV5-5
CSARNLGGDQETQYF | TRBJ2-5 | TRBV20-1
CSAPGTRESYNEQFF | TRBJ2-1 | TRBV20-1
CASSQDSSPDNSPLHF | TRBJ1-6 | TRBV4-3
CASSQGGTAGSGELFF | TRBJ2-2 | TRBV7-2
CAIRSLTGNDAEAFF | TRBJ1-1 | TRBV10-3
CASSPEGDRTDTQYF | TRBJ2-3 | TRBV5-1
CSAGGTANEKLFF | TRBJ1-4 | TRBV20-1
CASSEDDYRGDNEQFF | TRBJ2-1 | TRBV28
CATTAETEAFF | TRBJ1-1 | TRBV10-3
CASTSSGGGANVLTF | TRBJ2-6 | TRBV12-3/TRBV12-4
CASSLDLSPLHF | TRBJ1-6 | TRBV5-5
CAIRDHLTGELFF | TRBJ2-2 | TRBV10-3